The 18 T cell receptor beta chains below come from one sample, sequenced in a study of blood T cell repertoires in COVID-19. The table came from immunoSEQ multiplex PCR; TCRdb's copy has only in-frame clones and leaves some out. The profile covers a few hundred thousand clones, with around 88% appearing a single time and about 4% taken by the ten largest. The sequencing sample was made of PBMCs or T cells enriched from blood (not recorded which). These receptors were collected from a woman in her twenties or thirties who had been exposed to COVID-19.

The CDR3 region has the DNA TGTGCCAGTAGTAACTCGGGGGTTCCCTCTGGGGCCAACGTCCTGACTTTC. Translation: CASSNSGVPSGANVLTF. V is TRBV19 and J is TRBJ2-6, with D tentatively TRBD2 (6 bases). This CDR3 is built from 17 residues. Trimming removed 4 bases from V and 0 bases from J, with 13 bases in between. The V gene's germline CDR1 is LNHDA and CDR2 SQIVND (reference sequence).

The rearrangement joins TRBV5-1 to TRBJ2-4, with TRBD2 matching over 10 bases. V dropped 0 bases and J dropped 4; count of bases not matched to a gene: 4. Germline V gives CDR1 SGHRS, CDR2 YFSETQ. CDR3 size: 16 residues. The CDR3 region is CASSLGLAGAKNIQYF. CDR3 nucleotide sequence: TGCGCCAGCAGCTTGGGGCTAGCGGGGGCAAAAAACATTCAGTACTTC.

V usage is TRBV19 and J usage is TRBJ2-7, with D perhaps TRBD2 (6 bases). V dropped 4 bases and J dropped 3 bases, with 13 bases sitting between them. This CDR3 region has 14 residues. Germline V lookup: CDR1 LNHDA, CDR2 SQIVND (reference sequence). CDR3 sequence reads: CASSTTTRRYEQYF. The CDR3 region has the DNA TGTGCCAGTAGTACGACGACTAGGCGCTACGAGCAGTACTTC.

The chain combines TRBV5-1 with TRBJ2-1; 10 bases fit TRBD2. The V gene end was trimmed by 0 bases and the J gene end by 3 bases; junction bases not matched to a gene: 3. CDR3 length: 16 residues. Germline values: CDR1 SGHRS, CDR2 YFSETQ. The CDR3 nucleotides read TGCGCCAGCAGCTTGGCAAGCGGGGGGGGCTACAATGAGCAGTTCTTC. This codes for CASSLASGGGYNEQFF.

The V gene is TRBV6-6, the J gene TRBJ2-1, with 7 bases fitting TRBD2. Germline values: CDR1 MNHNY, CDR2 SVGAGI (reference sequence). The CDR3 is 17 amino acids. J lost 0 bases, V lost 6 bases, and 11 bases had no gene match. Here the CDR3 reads CASSRGTERGSYNEQFF. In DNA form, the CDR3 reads TGTGCCAGCAGCCGAGGGACTGAGCGGGGCTCCTACAATGAGCAGTTCTTC.

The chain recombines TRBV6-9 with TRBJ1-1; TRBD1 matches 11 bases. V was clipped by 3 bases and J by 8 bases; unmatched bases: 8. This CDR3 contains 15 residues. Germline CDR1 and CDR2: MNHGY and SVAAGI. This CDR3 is CASSYPDRGREEAFF. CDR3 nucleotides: TGTGCCAGCAGTTACCCGGACAGGGGGCGCGAGGAAGCTTTCTTT.

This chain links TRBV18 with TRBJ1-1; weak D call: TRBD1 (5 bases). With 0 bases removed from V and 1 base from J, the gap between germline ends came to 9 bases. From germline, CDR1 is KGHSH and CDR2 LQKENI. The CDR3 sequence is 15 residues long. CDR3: CASSPPVGRNTEAFF. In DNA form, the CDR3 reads TGTGCCAGCTCACCACCGGTGGGGCGGAACACTGAAGCTTTCTTT.

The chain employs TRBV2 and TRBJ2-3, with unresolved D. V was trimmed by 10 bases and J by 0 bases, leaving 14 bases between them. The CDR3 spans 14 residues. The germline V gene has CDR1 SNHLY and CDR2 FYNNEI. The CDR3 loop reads CATPEFGSTDTQYF. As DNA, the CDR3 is TGTGCCACCCCGGAGTTCGGTAGCACAGATACGCAGTATTTT.

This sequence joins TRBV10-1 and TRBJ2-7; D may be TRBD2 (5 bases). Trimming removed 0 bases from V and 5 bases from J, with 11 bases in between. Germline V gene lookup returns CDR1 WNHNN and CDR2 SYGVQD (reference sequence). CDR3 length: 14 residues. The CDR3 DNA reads TGCGCCAGCAGTGAGTCGACCAACGGGGACGAGCAGTACTTC. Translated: CASSESTNGDEQYF.

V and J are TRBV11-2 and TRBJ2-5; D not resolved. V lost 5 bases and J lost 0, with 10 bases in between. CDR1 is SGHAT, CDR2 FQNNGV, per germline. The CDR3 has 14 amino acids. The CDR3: CASSRDLYQETQYF. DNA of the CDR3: TGTGCCAGCAGCCGTGACTTGTACCAAGAGACCCAGTACTTC.

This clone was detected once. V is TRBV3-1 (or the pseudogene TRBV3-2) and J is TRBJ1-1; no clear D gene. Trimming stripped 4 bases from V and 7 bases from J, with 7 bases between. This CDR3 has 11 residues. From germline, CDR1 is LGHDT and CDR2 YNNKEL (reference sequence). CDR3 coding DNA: TGTGCCAGCAGCCGGGGAGATGAAGCTTTCTTT. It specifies CASSRGDEAFF.

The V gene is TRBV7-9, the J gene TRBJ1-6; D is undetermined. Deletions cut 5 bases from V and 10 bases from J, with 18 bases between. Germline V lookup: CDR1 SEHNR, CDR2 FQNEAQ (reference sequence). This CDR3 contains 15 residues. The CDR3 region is CASSQPGTEHSPLHF. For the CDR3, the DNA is TGTGCCAGCAGCCAGCCGGGAACAGAGCACTCACCCCTCCACTTT.

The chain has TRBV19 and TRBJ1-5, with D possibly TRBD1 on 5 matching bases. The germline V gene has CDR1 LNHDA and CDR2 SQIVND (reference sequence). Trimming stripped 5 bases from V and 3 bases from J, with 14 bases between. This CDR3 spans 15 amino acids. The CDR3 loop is CASSPYQGPNQPQHF. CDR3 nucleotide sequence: TGTGCCAGTAGTCCTTACCAGGGCCCCAATCAGCCCCAGCATTTT.

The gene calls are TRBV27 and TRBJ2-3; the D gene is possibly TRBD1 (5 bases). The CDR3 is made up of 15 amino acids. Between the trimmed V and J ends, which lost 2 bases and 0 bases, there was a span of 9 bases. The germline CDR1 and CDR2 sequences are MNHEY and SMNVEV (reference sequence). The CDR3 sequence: CASSLQRGSTDTQYF. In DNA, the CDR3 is TGTGCCAGCAGTTTACAAAGGGGTAGCACAGATACGCAGTATTTT.

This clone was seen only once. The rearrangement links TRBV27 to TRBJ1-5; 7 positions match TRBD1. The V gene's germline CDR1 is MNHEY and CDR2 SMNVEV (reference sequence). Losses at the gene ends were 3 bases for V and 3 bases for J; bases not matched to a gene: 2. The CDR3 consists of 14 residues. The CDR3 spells CASSLGQYNQPQHF. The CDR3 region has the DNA TGTGCCAGCAGTTTGGGACAGTACAATCAGCCCCAGCATTTT.

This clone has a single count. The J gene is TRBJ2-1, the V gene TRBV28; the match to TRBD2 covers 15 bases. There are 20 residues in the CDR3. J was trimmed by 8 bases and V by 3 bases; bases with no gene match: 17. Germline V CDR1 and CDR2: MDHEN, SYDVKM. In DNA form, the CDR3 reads TGTGCCAGCAGTTTCCTATCCTCACCGGGACTAGCGGGGGGCTTCCATGAGCAGTTCTTC. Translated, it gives CASSFLSSPGLAGGFHEQFF.

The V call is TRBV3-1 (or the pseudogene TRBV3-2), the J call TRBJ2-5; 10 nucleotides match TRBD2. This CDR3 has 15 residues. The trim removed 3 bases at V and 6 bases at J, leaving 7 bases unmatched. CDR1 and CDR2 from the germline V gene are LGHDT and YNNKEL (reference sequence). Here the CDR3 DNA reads TGTGCCAGCAGCCATGTTAGCGGGGGGAATAAGACCCAGTACTTC. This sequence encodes CASSHVSGGNKTQYF.

The CDR3 region is CATSRGTSGGVDEQFF. The CDR3 DNA sequence: TGTGCCACCAGCAGAGGGACTAGCGGGGGGGTGGATGAGCAGTTCTTC. The chain carries TRBV15 and TRBJ2-1, with 15 bases identical to TRBD2. Germline V CDR1 and CDR2: LNHNV, YYDKDF (reference sequence). With V trimmed by 1 base and J by 8 bases, 3 bases remained unmatched. This CDR3 contains 16 residues. The full variable domain, rest sourced from reference TRBV15 and TRBJ2-1, is DAMVIQNPRYQVTQFGKPVTLSCSQTLNHNVMYWYQQKSSQAPKLLFHYYDKDFNNEADTPDNFQSRRPNTSFCFLDIRSPGLGDTAMYLCATSRGTSGGVDEQFFGPGTRLTVL.